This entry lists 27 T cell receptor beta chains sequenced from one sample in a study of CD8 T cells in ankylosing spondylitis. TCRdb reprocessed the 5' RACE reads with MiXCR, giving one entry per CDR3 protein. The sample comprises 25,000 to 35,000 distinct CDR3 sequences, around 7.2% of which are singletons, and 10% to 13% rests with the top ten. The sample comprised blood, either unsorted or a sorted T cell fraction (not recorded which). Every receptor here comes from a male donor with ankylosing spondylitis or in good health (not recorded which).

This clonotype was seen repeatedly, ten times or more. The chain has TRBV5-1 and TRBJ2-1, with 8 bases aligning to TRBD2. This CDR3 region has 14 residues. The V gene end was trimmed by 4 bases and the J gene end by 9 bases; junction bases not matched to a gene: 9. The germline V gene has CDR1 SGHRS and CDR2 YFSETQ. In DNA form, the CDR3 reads TGCGCCAGCAGCCCGACTAGCGAGAGGGGTGAGCAGTTCTTC. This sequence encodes CASSPTSERGEQFF.

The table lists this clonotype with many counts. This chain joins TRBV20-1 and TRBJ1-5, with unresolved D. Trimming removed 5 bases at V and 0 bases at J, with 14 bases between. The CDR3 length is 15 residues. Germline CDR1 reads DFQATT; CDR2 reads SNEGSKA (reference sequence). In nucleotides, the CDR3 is TGCAGTGCTTGGGGTGGGTCAAATAGCAATCAGCCCCAGCATTTT. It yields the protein CSAWGGSNSNQPQHF.

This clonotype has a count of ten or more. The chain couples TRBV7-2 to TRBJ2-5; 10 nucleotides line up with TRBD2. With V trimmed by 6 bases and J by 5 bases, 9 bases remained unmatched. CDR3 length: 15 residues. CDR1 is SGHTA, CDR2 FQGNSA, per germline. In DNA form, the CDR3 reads TGTGCCAGCAGGCCAGCTAGCGGGAGCAGGGAGACCCAGTACTTC. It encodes CASRPASGSRETQYF.

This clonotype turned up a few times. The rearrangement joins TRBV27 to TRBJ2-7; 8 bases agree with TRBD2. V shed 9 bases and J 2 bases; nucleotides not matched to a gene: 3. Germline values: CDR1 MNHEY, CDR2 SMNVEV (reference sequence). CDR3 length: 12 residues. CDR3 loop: CASSGRAYEQYF. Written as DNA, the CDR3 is TGTGCCAGTTCCGGGAGGGCCTACGAGCAGTACTTC.

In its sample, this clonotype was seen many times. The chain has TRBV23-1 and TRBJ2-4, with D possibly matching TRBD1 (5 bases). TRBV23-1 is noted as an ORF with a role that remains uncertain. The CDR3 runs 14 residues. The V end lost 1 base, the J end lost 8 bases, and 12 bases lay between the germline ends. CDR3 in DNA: TGCGCCAGCAGTCAATTTGGCAGGGTTGACATTCAGTACTTC. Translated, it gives CASSQFGRVDIQYF.

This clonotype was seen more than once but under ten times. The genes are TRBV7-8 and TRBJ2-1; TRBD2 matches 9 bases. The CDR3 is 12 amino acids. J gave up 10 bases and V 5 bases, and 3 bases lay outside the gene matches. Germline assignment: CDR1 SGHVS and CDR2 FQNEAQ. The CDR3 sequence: CASSGSGGEQFF. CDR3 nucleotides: TGTGCCAGCAGCGGAAGCGGGGGGGAGCAGTTCTTC.

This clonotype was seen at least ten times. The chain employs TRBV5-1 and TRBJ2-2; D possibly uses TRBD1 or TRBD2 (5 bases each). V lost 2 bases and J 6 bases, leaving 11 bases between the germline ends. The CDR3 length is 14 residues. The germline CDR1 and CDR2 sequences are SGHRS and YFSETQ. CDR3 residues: CASSFPQGAGELFF. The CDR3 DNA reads TGCGCCAGCAGCTTCCCTCAGGGAGCCGGGGAGCTGTTTTTT.

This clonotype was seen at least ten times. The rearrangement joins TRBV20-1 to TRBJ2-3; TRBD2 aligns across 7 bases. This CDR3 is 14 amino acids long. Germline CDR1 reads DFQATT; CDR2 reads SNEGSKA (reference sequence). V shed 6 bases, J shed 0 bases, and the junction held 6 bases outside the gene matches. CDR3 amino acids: CSALAGTSTDTQYF. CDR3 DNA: TGCAGTGCATTAGCGGGCACTAGCACAGATACGCAGTATTTT.

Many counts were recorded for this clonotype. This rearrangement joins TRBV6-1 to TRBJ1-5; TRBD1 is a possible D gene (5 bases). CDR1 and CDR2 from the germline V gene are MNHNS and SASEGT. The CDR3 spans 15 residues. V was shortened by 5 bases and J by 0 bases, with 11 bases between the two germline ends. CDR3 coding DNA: TGTGCCAGCAGTCGAGGGGTAGATAGCAATCAGCCCCAGCATTTT. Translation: CASSRGVDSNQPQHF.

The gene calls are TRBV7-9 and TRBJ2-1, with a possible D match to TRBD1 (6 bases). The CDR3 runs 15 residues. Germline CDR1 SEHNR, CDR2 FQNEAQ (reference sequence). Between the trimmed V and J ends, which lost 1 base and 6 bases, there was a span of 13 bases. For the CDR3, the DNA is TGTGCCAGCAGCTTAGGTTCAGGGGCCGGCAATGAGCAGTTCTTC. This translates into CASSLGSGAGNEQFF. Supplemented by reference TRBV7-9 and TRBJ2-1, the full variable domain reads DTGVSQNPRHKITKRGQNVTFRCDPISEHNRLYWYRQTLGQGPEFLTYFQNEAQLEKSRLLSDRFSAERPKGSFSTLEIQRTEQGDSAMYLCASSLGSGAGNEQFFGPGTRLTVL.

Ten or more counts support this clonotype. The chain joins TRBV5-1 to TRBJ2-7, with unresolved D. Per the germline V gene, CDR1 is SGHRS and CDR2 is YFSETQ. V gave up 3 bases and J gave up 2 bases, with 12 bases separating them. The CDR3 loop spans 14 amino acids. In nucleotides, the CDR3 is TGCGCCAGCAGCTCAGGAGTTACAACCTACGAGCAGTACTTC. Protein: CASSSGVTTYEQYF.

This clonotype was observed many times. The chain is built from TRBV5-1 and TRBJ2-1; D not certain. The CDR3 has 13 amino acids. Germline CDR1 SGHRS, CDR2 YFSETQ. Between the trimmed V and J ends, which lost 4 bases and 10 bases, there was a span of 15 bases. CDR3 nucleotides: TGCGCCAGCAGCCTTGACTGGGAAAGGGAGCAGTTCTTC. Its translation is CASSLDWEREQFF.

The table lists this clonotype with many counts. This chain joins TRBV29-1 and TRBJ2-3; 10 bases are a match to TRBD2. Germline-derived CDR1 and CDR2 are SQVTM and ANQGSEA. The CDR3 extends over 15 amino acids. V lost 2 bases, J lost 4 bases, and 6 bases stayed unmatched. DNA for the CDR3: TGCAGCGTTGAACTAGCGGGAGTGGGGCCAGATACGCAGTATTTT. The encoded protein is CSVELAGVGPDTQYF.

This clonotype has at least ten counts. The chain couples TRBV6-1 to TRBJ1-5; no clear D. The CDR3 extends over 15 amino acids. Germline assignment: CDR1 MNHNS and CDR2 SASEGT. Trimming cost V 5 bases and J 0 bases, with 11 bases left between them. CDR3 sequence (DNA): TGTGCCAGCAGTCAGGACGGATATAGCAATCAGCCCCAGCATTTT. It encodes CASSQDGYSNQPQHF.

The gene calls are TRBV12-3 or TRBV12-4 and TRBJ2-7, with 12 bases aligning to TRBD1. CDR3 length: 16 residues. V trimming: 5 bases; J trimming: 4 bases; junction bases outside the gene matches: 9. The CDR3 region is CASSLNPGQGAYEQYF. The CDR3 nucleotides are TGTGCCAGCAGTCTTAACCCGGGACAGGGGGCTTACGAGCAGTACTTC.

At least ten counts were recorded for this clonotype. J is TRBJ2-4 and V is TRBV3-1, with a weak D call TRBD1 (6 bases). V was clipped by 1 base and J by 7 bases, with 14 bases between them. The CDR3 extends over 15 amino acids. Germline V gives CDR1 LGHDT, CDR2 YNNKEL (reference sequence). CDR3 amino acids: CASSQVGAEGNIQYF. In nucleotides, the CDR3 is TGTGCCAGCAGCCAAGTGGGGGCAGAAGGTAACATTCAGTACTTC. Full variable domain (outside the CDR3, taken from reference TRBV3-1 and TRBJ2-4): DTAVSQTPKYLVTQMGNDKSIKCEQNLGHDTMYWYKQDSKKFLKIMFSYNNKELIINETVPNRFSPKSPDKAHLNLHINSLELGDSAVYFCASSQVGAEGNIQYFGAGTRLSVL.

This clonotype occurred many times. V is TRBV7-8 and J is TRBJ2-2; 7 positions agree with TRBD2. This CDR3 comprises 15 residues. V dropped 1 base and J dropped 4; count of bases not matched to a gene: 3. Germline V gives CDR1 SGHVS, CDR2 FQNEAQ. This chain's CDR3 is CASSLGGRRTGELFF. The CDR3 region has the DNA TGTGCCAGCAGCTTAGGCGGGAGACGCACCGGGGAGCTGTTTTTT.

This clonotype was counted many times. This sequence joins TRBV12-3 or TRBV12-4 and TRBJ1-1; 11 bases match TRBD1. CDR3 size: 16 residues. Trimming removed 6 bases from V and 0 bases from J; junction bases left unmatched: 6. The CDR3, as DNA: TGTGCCAGCAGGCCCGGACAGGGGGCTTTGAACACTGAAGCTTTCTTT. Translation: CASRPGQGALNTEAFF.

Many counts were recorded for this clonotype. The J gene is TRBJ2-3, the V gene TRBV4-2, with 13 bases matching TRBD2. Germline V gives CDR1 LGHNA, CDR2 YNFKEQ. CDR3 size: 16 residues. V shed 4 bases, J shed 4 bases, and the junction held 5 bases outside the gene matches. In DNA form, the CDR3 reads TGTGCCAGCAGCCGAGGGACTAGCGGGAACTCAGATACGCAGTATTTT. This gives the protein CASSRGTSGNSDTQYF.

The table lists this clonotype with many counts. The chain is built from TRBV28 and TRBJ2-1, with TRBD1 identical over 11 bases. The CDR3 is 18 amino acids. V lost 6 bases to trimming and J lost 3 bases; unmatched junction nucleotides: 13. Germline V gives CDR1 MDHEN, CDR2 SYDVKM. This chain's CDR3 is CASSSPGQGGGYYNEQFF. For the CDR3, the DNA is TGTGCCAGCAGCTCCCCGGGACAGGGGGGGGGGTACTACAATGAGCAGTTCTTC.

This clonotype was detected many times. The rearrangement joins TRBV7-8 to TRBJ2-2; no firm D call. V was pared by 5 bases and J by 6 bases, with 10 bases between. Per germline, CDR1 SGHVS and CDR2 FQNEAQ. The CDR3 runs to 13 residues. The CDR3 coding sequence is TGTGCCAGCAGCCAAAATCAAGCCGGGGAGCTGTTTTTT. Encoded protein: CASSQNQAGELFF.

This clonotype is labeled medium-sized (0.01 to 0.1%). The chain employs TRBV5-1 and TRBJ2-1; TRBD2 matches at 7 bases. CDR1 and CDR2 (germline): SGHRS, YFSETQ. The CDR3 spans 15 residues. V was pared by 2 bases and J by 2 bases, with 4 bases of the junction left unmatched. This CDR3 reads CASSFSGGPYNEQFF. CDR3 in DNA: TGCGCCAGCAGCTTTTCGGGAGGCCCCTACAATGAGCAGTTCTTC.

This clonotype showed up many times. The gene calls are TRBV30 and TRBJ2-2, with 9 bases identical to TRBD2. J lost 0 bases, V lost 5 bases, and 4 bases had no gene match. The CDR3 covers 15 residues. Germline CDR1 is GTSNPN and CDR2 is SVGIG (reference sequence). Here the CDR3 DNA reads TGTGCCTGGGACCTAGCGGGACCGAACACCGGGGAGCTGTTTTTT. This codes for CAWDLAGPNTGELFF.

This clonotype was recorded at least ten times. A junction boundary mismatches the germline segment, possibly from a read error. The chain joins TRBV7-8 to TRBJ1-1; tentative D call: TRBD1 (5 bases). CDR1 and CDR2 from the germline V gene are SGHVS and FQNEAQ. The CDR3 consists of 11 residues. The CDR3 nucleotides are TGTGCCAGCAGCTCGGGACCGAGATACCGCTTT. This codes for CASSSGPRYRF.

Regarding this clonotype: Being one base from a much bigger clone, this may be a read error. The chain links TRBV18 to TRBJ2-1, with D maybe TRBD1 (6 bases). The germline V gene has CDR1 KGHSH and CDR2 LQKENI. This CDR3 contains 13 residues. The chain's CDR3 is CVSSQGSYNEQFF. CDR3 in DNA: TGTGTCAGCTCACAGGGTTCCTACAATGAGCAGTTCTTC.

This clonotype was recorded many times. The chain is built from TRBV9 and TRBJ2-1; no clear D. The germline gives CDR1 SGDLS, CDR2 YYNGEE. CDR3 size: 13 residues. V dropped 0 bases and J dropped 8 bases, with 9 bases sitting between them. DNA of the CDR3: TGTGCCAGCAGCGTAGGAACAAACGATGAGCAGTTCTTC. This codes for CASSVGTNDEQFF.

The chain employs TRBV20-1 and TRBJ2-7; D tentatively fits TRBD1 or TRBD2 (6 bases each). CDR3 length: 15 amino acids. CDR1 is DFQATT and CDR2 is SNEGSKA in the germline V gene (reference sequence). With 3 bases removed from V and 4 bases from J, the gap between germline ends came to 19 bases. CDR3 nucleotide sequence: TGCAGTGCTAGGAGACTAGTTAGGGGGGTATACGAGCAGTACTTC. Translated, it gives CSARRLVRGVYEQYF.